One T cell receptor beta chain is described in this entry. This entry is derived from a study of blood T cell repertoires in COVID-19. Libraries were prepared by immunoSEQ multiplex PCR; TCRdb keeps only in-frame clonotypes and omits some of them. The repertoire holds under 75,000 clones, with about nine tenths as singletons. This sequence originates from a man between 25 and 39 years old with acute or convalescent COVID-19. The sequencing input was peripheral blood.

This CDR3 is CASSDSVGSTEAFF. CDR3 bases: TGTGCCAGCAGCGACAGTGTGGGAAGCACTGAAGCTTTCTTT. This rearrangement joins TRBV6-5 to TRBJ1-1; maybe TRBD1 (5 bases). The CDR3 is 14 amino acids. Germline V gene sequence: CDR1 MNHEY, CDR2 SVGAGI. V shed 6 bases and J shed 4 bases, with 15 bases lying between them.